The 27 T cell receptor beta chains listed next were all sequenced from one sample in a study of human T cells and chemical hapten exposure. Time point specified: patch test 2, 6 weeks after DPC sensitization. Treatment in this sample: therapeutic diphenylcyclopropenone sensitization with weekly scalp DPC. TCRdb reprocessed the RACE reads via MiXCR and lists one record per CDR3 protein. This sample has 80,000 to 95,000 distinct CDR3 sequences, with 11% found just once. Here the sequenced sample was whole blood, taken in connection with sensitization to the hapten diphenylcyclopropenone (DPC). The receptors derive from a man between 18 and 35 years old with alopecia areata. Some clones in this sample may be carry-over from other donors' samples.

This clonotype has only a few counts. V gene TRBV6-1 combines with J gene TRBJ1-2; weak D call: TRBD1 (6 bases). Germline-derived CDR1 and CDR2 are MNHNS and SASEGT. This CDR3 has 14 amino acids. The V and J ends lost 6 bases and 0 bases respectively, with 11 bases between them. The chain's CDR3 is CASRATGANYGYTF. The CDR3 DNA reads TGTGCCAGCAGGGCGACAGGCGCTAACTATGGCTACACCTTC.

This clonotype has only a few counts. The chain recombines TRBV2 with TRBJ2-3, with D tentatively TRBD1 or TRBD2 (5 bases each). V lost 5 bases to trimming and J lost 3 bases, with 15 bases between them. The CDR3 sequence is 15 residues long. CDR1 and CDR2 (germline): SNHLY, FYNNEI. In DNA, the CDR3 is TGTGCCAGCAGTTCCGGGGCTCTTGGGACAGATACGCAGTATTTT. Translating it yields CASSSGALGTDTQYF.

The chain carries TRBV12-5 and TRBJ2-3; 14 bases match TRBD2. CDR1 and CDR2 from the germline V gene are LGHNT and FRNRAP. CDR3 length: 17 amino acids. The trim removed 3 bases at V and 5 bases at J, leaving 7 bases unmatched. The CDR3 loop reads CASGLKTSGGAEDTQYF. Written as DNA, the CDR3 is TGTGCTAGTGGTTTAAAGACTAGCGGGGGGGCAGAAGATACGCAGTATTTT.

The rearrangement uses TRBV6-2 or TRBV6-3 and TRBJ2-1; 8 nucleotides match TRBD2. The CDR3 is made up of 16 amino acids. V shed 0 bases and J 6 bases; nucleotides not matched to a gene: 7. Germline V gene data show CDR1 as MNHEY and CDR2 as SVGEGT. Here the CDR3 DNA reads TGTGCCAGCAGTTACTCGACGGACGGGGGGGCCAATGAGCAGTTCTTC. Translating gives CASSYSTDGGANEQFF.

The chain combines TRBV27 with TRBJ2-2, with 9 bases aligning to TRBD1. The CDR3 length is 15 residues. Germline V CDR1 and CDR2: MNHEY, SMNVEV (reference sequence). V was clipped by 5 bases and J by 5 bases; unmatched bases: 6. The CDR3 here is CASSTWDRETGELFF. In nucleotides, the CDR3 is TGTGCCAGCAGTACCTGGGACAGGGAGACCGGGGAGCTGTTTTTT.

This rearrangement joins TRBV5-5 to TRBJ1-5; TRBD1 aligns across 8 bases. Germline trimming cut 2 bases from V and 4 bases from J; bases unmatched to any gene: 11. CDR3 length: 17 amino acids. Germline V gives CDR1 SGHKS, CDR2 YYEKEE (reference sequence). The CDR3 region is CASSLRSLGTGNQPQHF. The CDR3 DNA reads TGTGCCAGCAGCTTACGTTCCCTCGGGACAGGAAATCAGCCCCAGCATTTT.

In its sample, this clonotype was seen many times. The chain uses TRBV7-2 and TRBJ2-7; D perhaps matches TRBD2 (5 bases). Germline lookup yields CDR1 SGHTA and CDR2 FQGNSA. The CDR3 consists of 12 residues. Trimming removed 4 bases at V and 6 bases at J, with 10 bases between. CDR3 nucleotides: TGTGCCAGCAGCTGGACTGCAGGCGAGCAGTACGTC. This codes for CASSWTAGEQYV.

The chain employs TRBV7-8 and TRBJ2-1, with 7 nucleotides matching TRBD1. CDR1 and CDR2 from the germline V gene are SGHVS and FQNEAQ. Trimming took 4 bases from V and 8 from J; bases not matched to a gene: 8. The CDR3 covers 14 residues. The CDR3 region is CASSSRGRGHEQFF. The DNA of the CDR3 is TGTGCCAGCAGCTCGAGGGGGCGAGGGCATGAGCAGTTCTTC.

V is TRBV18 and J is TRBJ2-3; D remains unclear. The V and J ends lost 5 bases and 4 bases respectively, with 13 bases between them. The CDR3 is 14 amino acids. The germline gives CDR1 KGHSH, CDR2 LQKENI. CDR3 region: CASSYLPTSDTQYF. CDR3 in DNA: TGTGCCAGCTCATACCTCCCTACCTCAGATACGCAGTATTTT.

The chain uses TRBV7-9 and TRBJ2-1, with a weak D call TRBD1 (6 bases). Germline V gene lookup returns CDR1 SEHNR and CDR2 FQNEAQ (reference sequence). Trimming removed 1 base at V and 2 bases at J, with 9 bases between. This CDR3 has 15 residues. This CDR3 reads CASSLDGGPYNEQFF. The CDR3 DNA reads TGTGCCAGCAGCTTAGATGGGGGCCCCTACAATGAGCAGTTCTTC.

This clonotype was counted a few times. The V and J genes are TRBV27 and TRBJ2-7, with 9 nucleotides matching TRBD1. Germline CDR1 is MNHEY and CDR2 is SMNVEV (reference sequence). The V segment lost 3 bases and the J segment 6 bases; nucleotides outside the gene matches: 3. The CDR3 runs 13 residues. CDR3 protein: CASSFGDRAEQYF. CDR3 sequence (DNA): TGTGCCAGCAGTTTCGGGGACAGGGCCGAGCAGTACTTC.

The rearrangement uses TRBV20-1 and TRBJ2-3; 9 bases fit TRBD1. From germline, CDR1 is DFQATT and CDR2 SNEGSKA (reference sequence). The J segment lost 4 bases and the V segment lost 5 bases, leaving 13 bases of the junction unmatched. This CDR3 region has 16 residues. In DNA, the CDR3 is TGCAGTGCTCACGGGACAGGGAAGAGGGGATCAGATACGCAGTATTTT. Protein: CSAHGTGKRGSDTQYF.

The sample holds many counts of this clonotype. The J gene is TRBJ2-1, the V gene TRBV14; 11 bases match TRBD2. The germline CDR1 and CDR2 sequences are SGHDN and FVKESK. The ends lost 0 bases at V and 4 bases at J; junction bases unmatched: 11. The CDR3 covers 19 residues. CDR3 nucleotides: TGTGCCAGCAGCCAAGATCGGTTGGTAGCGGGGGGGACATACAATGAGCAGTTCTTC. The encoded protein is CASSQDRLVAGGTYNEQFF.

This clonotype has a count of ten or more. The chain has TRBV7-6 and TRBJ2-1; D perhaps matches TRBD1 (5 bases). The CDR3 extends over 16 amino acids. V was clipped by 5 bases and J by 0 bases, with 14 bases between them. Germline assignment: CDR1 SGHVS and CDR2 FNYEAQ. The CDR3 DNA reads as TGTGCCAGCAGCGCAACCCAGGGCCTCTCCTACAATGAGCAGTTCTTC. This translates into CASSATQGLSYNEQFF.

This clonotype was seen at least ten times. The chain uses TRBV2 and TRBJ1-1, with D uncertain. The CDR3 has 14 residues. Trimming left V 5 bases short and J 2 bases short, with 12 bases between. CDR1 and CDR2 (germline): SNHLY, FYNNEI. CDR3 DNA sequence: TGTGCCAGCAGTCAAGAGAGAGTAAACACTGAAGCTTTCTTT. It encodes CASSQERVNTEAFF.

This clonotype was observed at least ten times. The rearrangement uses TRBV20-1 and TRBJ1-2, with 8 bases that match TRBD1. The trim removed 2 bases at V and 3 bases at J, leaving 5 bases unmatched. CDR1 is DFQATT and CDR2 is SNEGSKA in the germline V gene (reference sequence). The CDR3 is made up of 14 amino acids. CDR3 loop: CSARRQGADYGYTF. CDR3 bases: TGCAGTGCTAGAAGGCAGGGGGCGGACTATGGCTACACCTTC.

This clonotype appeared many times. The chain joins TRBV5-6 to TRBJ1-2; D ambiguous. The CDR3 spans 11 residues. Trimming took off 1 base at V and 2 bases at J, with 0 bases between the two ends. Germline V gene sequence: CDR1 SGHDT, CDR2 YYEEEE. As DNA, the CDR3 is TGTGCCAGCAGCTTGAACTATGGCTACACCTTC. It codes for CASSLNYGYTF.

This clonotype was recorded many times. The CDR3 DNA reads as TGTGCCAGCAGCTTAGGGGCCTACGAGCAGTACTTC. Encoded protein: CASSLGAYEQYF. The chain combines TRBV7-2 with TRBJ2-7; no clear D gene. The germline CDR1 and CDR2 sequences are SGHTA and FQGNSA. The CDR3 totals 12 residues. The V gene lost 1 base and the J gene lost 2 bases, with 3 bases spanning the gap.

This clonotype was seen more than once but under ten times. The J gene is TRBJ1-1, the V gene TRBV11-2, with TRBD1 as a possible D gene (6 bases). The CDR3 is 16 residues long. Germline assignment: CDR1 SGHAT and CDR2 FQNNGV. With 5 bases removed from V and 3 bases from J, the gap between germline ends came to 19 bases. In nucleotides, the CDR3 is TGTGCCAGCAGCCTCAGGGGAGGGCTGGAGGACACTGAAGCTTTCTTT. Translation: CASSLRGGLEDTEAFF.

The chain carries TRBV29-1 and TRBJ2-7; D tentatively fits TRBD1 or TRBD2 (5 bases each). V lost 5 bases and J 1 base, leaving 15 bases between the germline ends. CDR3 length equals 14 residues. From germline, CDR1 is SQVTM and CDR2 ANQGSEA. The CDR3 DNA follows: TGCAGCGTTTTTCCGGGACCCGGGTCCTACGAGCAGTACTTC. This gives the protein CSVFPGPGSYEQYF.

This clonotype was observed many times. This chain connects TRBV29-1 to TRBJ2-1; tentatively, D is TRBD1 (6 bases). Germline CDR1 SQVTM, CDR2 ANQGSEA. Trimming cost V 0 bases and J 2 bases, with 11 bases left between them. The CDR3 is 15 residues long. This CDR3 is CSVEDVDSPYNEQFF. The CDR3 region has the DNA TGCAGCGTTGAAGATGTGGACAGTCCCTACAATGAGCAGTTCTTC.

This chain connects TRBV5-1 to TRBJ2-2; 7 nucleotides agree with TRBD1. CDR1 and CDR2 from the germline V gene are SGHRS and YFSETQ. With 1 base clipped from V and 4 bases from J, the junction kept 4 bases outside the gene matches. The CDR3 is made up of 15 amino acids. This chain's CDR3 is CASSLTTGVTGELFF. Here the CDR3 DNA reads TGCGCCAGCAGCTTGACCACAGGGGTCACCGGGGAGCTGTTTTTT.

To note about this clonotype: A much larger clone differs by one base, so this may be a read error. The chain uses TRBV20-1 and TRBJ2-6, with 7 bases matching TRBD2. There are 14 residues in the CDR3. The V segment lost 4 bases and the J segment 4 bases; nucleotides outside the gene matches: 4. CDR1 is DFQATT and CDR2 is SNEGSKA in the germline V gene (reference sequence). The CDR3: CSATGTIGANVLTF. The CDR3 DNA reads as TGCAGTGCTACAGGGACTATCGGGGCCAACGTCCTGACTTTC.

The chain carries TRBV19 and TRBJ1-5; D unclear. Germline CDR1 reads LNHDA; CDR2 reads SQIVND (reference sequence). Trimming took 4 bases from V and 2 from J, leaving 9 bases between them. The length of the CDR3 is 14 residues. CDR3 sequence: CASSRNQGNQPQHF. The CDR3 DNA reads TGTGCCAGTAGTAGAAACCAGGGCAATCAGCCCCAGCATTTT.

The table lists this clonotype with many counts. The chain carries TRBV4-1 and TRBJ2-6, with TRBD1 matching 8 bases. Germline CDR1 and CDR2: MGHRA and YSYEKL. V lost 6 bases, J lost 4 bases, and 8 bases stayed unmatched. CDR3 length equals 16 residues. CDR3 sequence: CASRGTGGSGANVLTF. In DNA, the CDR3 is TGCGCCAGCAGGGGGACAGGTGGTTCCGGGGCCAACGTCCTGACTTTC.

The V call is TRBV7-8, the J call TRBJ1-1; TRBD1 aligns across 7 bases. The V gene end was trimmed by 3 bases and the J gene end by 5 bases; junction bases not matched to a gene: 6. This CDR3 region has 14 residues. From germline, CDR1 is SGHVS and CDR2 FQNEAQ. The CDR3 here is CASSFNRGGTEAFF. Here the CDR3 DNA reads TGTGCCAGCAGCTTTAACAGGGGCGGGACTGAAGCTTTCTTT.

The chain is built from TRBV18 and TRBJ2-7, with 7 bases that match TRBD1. Germline CDR1 is KGHSH and CDR2 is LQKENI. Trimming at V came to 3 bases and at J to 3 bases, leaving 8 bases not matched to a gene. The CDR3 is 15 amino acids. CDR3 in DNA: TGTGCCAGCTCACCCAAGGGACAGACCGTCTACGAGCAGTACTTC. It codes for CASSPKGQTVYEQYF.